The sequence of this TCR beta chain was determined in a study of blood T cell repertoires in COVID-19. On the study more broadly: Both acute and convalescent COVID-19 samples were obtained from the United States, Italy and Spain.

The trim removed 4 bases at V and 4 bases at J, leaving 10 bases unmatched. The CDR3 contains 16 residues. Germline V lookup: CDR1 SSHAT, CDR2 FNYEAQ (reference sequence). Assay used: immunoSEQ multiplex PCR; TCRdb lists only in-frame clones, some missing. The repertoire holds some 220,000 clones, with 87% as singletons. The sequenced material came from peripheral blood. V usage is TRBV7-7 and J usage is TRBJ2-5; the match to TRBD1 covers 9 bases. The TCR sequence derives from a woman between 18 and 29 years old who had recovered from COVID-19. This chain's CDR3 is CASSWGAGQGGETQYF. DNA for the CDR3: TGTGCCAGCAGCTGGGGGGCGGGACAGGGCGGAGAGACCCAGTACTTC.